This T cell receptor (beta chain) was found in a study of T-cell reconstitution after alpha-beta-depleted transplantation in children. Molecular barcoding with unique molecular identifiers was used for the TCRbeta library. TCRdb ran MiXCR on the PCR reads and lists one entry per CDR3 protein. This table has roughly 74,000 distinct CDR3 sequences, over 15% appearing once. Only a few counts were recorded for this clonotype. V was pared by 4 bases and J by 2 bases, with 16 bases between. Germline V gene data show CDR1 as MGHRA and CDR2 as YSYEKL. The CDR3 extends over 16 amino acids. This chain joins TRBV4-1 and TRBJ2-3, with D perhaps given as TRBD1 or TRBD2 (5 bases each). The starting material was PBMCs, mostly from graft donor cells, obtained 360 days after TCRalphabeta/CD19-depleted stem cell transplant. The TCR was taken from a male patient aged 2-10 years who had a stem cell transplant for acute lymphoblastic leukemia, so the T cells may come from the graft donor. Here the CDR3 reads CASSRSGPPTTDTQYF. The CDR3 DNA reads TGCGCCAGCAGCCGCTCGGGACCCCCTACCACAGATACGCAGTATTTT.